This T cell receptor (beta chain) appears in the sequencing data of a study of blood T cell repertoires in COVID-19. Sequencing used immunoSEQ multiplex PCR; TCRdb keeps in-frame clones, though not all of them. The table has under 75,000 clones, about 83% seen once. With 2 bases removed from V and 5 bases from J, the gap between germline ends came to 15 bases. Looked up from germline, CDR1 is MNHEY and CDR2 is SVGAGI. CDR3 length equals 16 residues. Source material: peripheral blood. The receptor's source is a human donor in a cohort sampled during active COVID-19. This sequence joins TRBV6-5 and TRBJ1-4, with D perhaps TRBD1 (6 bases). The CDR3 coding sequence is TGTGCCAGCAGTTACCGACCAGGGGCAGGGAATGAAAAACTGTTTTTT. It is translated as CASSYRPGAGNEKLFF.